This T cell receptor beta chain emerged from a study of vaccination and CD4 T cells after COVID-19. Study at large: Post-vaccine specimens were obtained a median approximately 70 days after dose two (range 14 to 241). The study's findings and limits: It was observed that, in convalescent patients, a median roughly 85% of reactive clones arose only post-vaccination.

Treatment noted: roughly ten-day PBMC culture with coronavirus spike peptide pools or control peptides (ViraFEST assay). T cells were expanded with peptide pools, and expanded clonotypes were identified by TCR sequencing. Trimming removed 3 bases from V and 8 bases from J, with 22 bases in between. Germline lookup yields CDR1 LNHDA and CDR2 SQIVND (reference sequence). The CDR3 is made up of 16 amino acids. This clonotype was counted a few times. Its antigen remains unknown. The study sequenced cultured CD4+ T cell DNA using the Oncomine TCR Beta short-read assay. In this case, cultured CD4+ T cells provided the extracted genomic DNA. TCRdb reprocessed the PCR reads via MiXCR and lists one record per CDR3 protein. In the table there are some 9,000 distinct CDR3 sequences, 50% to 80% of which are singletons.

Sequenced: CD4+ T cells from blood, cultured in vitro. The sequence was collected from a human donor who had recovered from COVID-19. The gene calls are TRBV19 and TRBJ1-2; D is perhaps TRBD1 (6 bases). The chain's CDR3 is CASSIRGAGAWVGYTF. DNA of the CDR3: TGTGCCAGTAGTATCCGGGGGGCAGGGGCCTGGGTCGGCTACACCTTC.